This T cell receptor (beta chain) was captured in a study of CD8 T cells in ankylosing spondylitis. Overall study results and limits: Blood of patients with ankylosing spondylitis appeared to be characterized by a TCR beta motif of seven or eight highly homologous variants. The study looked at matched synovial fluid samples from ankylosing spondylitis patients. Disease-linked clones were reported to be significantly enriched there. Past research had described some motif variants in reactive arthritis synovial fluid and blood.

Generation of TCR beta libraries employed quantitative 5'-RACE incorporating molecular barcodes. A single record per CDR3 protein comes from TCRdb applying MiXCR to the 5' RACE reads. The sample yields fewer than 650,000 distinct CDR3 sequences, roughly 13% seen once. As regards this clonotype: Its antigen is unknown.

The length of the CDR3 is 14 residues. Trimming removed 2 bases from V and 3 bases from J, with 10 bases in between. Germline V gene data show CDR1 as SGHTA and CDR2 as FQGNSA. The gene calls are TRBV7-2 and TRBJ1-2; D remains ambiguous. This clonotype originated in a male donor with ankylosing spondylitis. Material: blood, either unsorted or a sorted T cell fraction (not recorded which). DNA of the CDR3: TGTGCCAGCAGCTTATCTCCGGGCTACTATGGCTACACCTTC. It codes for CASSLSPGYYGYTF.